The 20 T cell receptor beta chains presented below share a single source sample, sequenced in a study of T cells expressing NK-cell markers. TCRdb reprocessed the 5' RACE reads, keeping one entry per CDR3 protein, no DNA. Its clone listing holds approximately 420,000 distinct CDR3 sequences. Sequencing was done on a sample of blood T cells: a sorted CD56 or NKG2C T cell subset, CD4+ or CD8+ T cells, or bulk PBMC T cells (not recorded which). Every receptor here comes from a woman aged 45 to 65 in good health.

The chain is built from TRBV12-3 or TRBV12-4 and TRBJ1-1; TCRdb selects TRBD1, and the lack of DNA leaves this call unchecked. This CDR3 spans 15 amino acids. The CDR3 sequence: CASSFGTGPNTEAFF.

The V gene is TRBV5-1, the J gene TRBJ2-1. Per germline, CDR1 SGHRS and CDR2 YFSETQ. The CDR3 contains 15 residues. CDR3 amino acids: CASSPIGLAHNEQFF.

The genes are TRBV6-6 and TRBJ2-3; TCRdb's D gene call, TRBD1, goes unchecked for lack of DNA. Germline CDR1 and CDR2: MNHNY and SVGAGI (reference sequence). There are 14 residues in the CDR3. CDR3 region: CASSQGYGTDTQYF.

The genes are TRBV7-6 and TRBJ2-1; no DNA is available, so the TRBD2 call from TCRdb remains unchecked. This CDR3 spans 15 amino acids. Germline V gene data show CDR1 as SGHVS and CDR2 as FNYEAQ. This CDR3 is CASSLGLVNSNEQFF.

The chain is built from TRBV18 and TRBJ1-1. CDR3 size: 15 residues. Per the germline V gene, CDR1 is KGHSH and CDR2 is LQKENI. CDR3 amino acids: CASSPLASRDTEAFF. Based on the CDR3 plus reference TRBV18 and TRBJ1-1, the full variable domain is NAGVMQNPRHLVRRRGQEARLRCSPMKGHSHVYWYRQLPEEGLKFMVYLQKENIIDESGMPKERFSAEFPKEGPSILRIQQVVRGDSAAYFCASSPLASRDTEAFFGQGTRLTVV.

This chain connects TRBV4-2 to TRBJ2-1; TCRdb names TRBD1, which stays unverified in the absence of DNA. Germline values: CDR1 LGHNA, CDR2 YNFKEQ. There are 17 residues in the CDR3. The CDR3 sequence: CASSPSADRSLYNEQFF.

V gene TRBV10-3 combines with J gene TRBJ2-1. The V gene's germline CDR1 is ENHRY and CDR2 SYGVKD. This CDR3 is built from 13 residues. CDR3 region: CAILRTADNEQFF.

This CDR3 reads CASGHPRGGSYNEQFF. This chain links TRBV12-3 or TRBV12-4 with TRBJ2-1; TCRdb reports TRBD1, a call that lacks DNA to check it against. CDR3 length equals 16 residues.

The chain employs TRBV18 and TRBJ2-2. Looked up from germline, CDR1 is KGHSH and CDR2 is LQKENI. The length of the CDR3 is 14 residues. The CDR3 loop is CASSSKDNTGELFF. The variable domain in full, completed from reference TRBV18 and TRBJ2-2, reads NAGVMQNPRHLVRRRGQEARLRCSPMKGHSHVYWYRQLPEEGLKFMVYLQKENIIDESGMPKERFSAEFPKEGPSILRIQQVVRGDSAAYFCASSSKDNTGELFFGEGSRLTVL.

V usage is TRBV7-9 and J usage is TRBJ2-1. This CDR3 comprises 16 residues. Germline CDR1 and CDR2: SEHNR and FQNEAQ (reference sequence). CDR3 loop: CASSRGLVPISREQFF.

The chain recombines TRBV10-2 with TRBJ2-2. The CDR3 runs 12 residues. The germline gives CDR1 WSHSY, CDR2 SAAADI. CDR3: CASRLRTGELFF.

This chain uses TRBV12-3 or TRBV12-4 with TRBJ2-1; TCRdb's D call, TRBD2, is unchecked because there is no DNA. The CDR3 has 13 amino acids. This CDR3 reads CASSRSPPSVKFF.

The chain employs TRBV15 and TRBJ2-1; TCRdb names TRBD2, which stays unverified in the absence of DNA. Germline loops: CDR1 LNHNV, CDR2 YYDKDF (reference sequence). There are 15 residues in the CDR3. CDR3 amino acids: CATSRETSGSNEQFF.

The rearrangement uses TRBV5-1 and TRBJ2-2. CDR3 size: 15 residues. Germline V gene sequence: CDR1 SGHRS, CDR2 YFSETQ. CDR3 amino acids: CASSLGGTHTGELFF.

The chain joins TRBV6-5 to TRBJ1-1; the TRBD1 assignment by TCRdb is unverifiable without DNA. The CDR3 contains 12 residues. Germline values: CDR1 MNHEY, CDR2 SVGAGI. The CDR3 protein is CASSQGRNEAFF.

The chain recombines TRBV29-1 with TRBJ1-3. The CDR3 is made up of 14 amino acids. Germline CDR1 reads SQVTM; CDR2 reads ANQGSEA. The chain's CDR3 is CSVEPWVSGNTIYF.

The V call is TRBV3-1, the J call TRBJ2-1; the TCRdb D gene call, TRBD2, has no DNA to confirm it. Germline CDR1 is LGHDT and CDR2 is YNNKEL (reference sequence). The CDR3 is made up of 13 amino acids. The CDR3 reads CASSQVGGDEQFF.

The CDR3 sequence is CASSPRQGKSGELFF. The J gene is TRBJ2-2, the V gene TRBV4-1; there is no DNA to check the TCRdb D call of TRBD1. CDR1 is MGHRA, CDR2 YSYEKL, per germline. The CDR3 loop spans 15 amino acids.

The rearrangement uses TRBV20-1 and TRBJ2-7. CDR1 DFQATT and CDR2 SNEGSKA come from the germline V gene (reference sequence). CDR3 length equals 12 residues. CDR3 in amino acids: CSATPQGYEQYF.

The genes are TRBV7-6 and TRBJ2-1. The CDR3 runs to 14 residues. The V gene's germline CDR1 is SGHVS and CDR2 FNYEAQ. CDR3 sequence: CARSSSINGCEQFF.